One and the same sample provided the 30 T cell receptor beta chains below, sequenced in a study of cytomegalovirus exposure and HLA in healthy donors. A multiplex PCR was run with 60 Vbeta primers and 13 Jbeta primers. Sequencing used immunoSEQ multiplex PCR; TCRdb keeps in-frame clones, though not all of them. This table has 65,000 or so clones, 70% to 80% appearing once. Sequencing was carried out using PBMCs. These receptors were obtained from a girl between 5 and 17 years old in good health and CMV-seropositive.

The CDR3 reads CASSPGTGVVEQYF. DNA for the CDR3: TGTGCCAGCTCCCCCGGGACAGGGGTTGTCGAGCAGTACTTC. The chain employs TRBV18 and TRBJ2-7, with TRBD1 matching over 10 bases. This CDR3 comprises 14 residues. V dropped 6 bases and J dropped 6; count of bases not matched to a gene: 8. Germline V gene lookup returns CDR1 KGHSH and CDR2 LQKENI.

The V call is TRBV6-5, the J call TRBJ2-3, with D uncertain. CDR3 length equals 12 residues. Trimming took 4 bases from V and 6 from J, leaving 8 bases between them. Germline CDR1 MNHEY, CDR2 SVGAGI. The CDR3 loop reads CASSSLADTQYF. CDR3 nucleotide sequence: TGTGCCAGCAGTTCCCTTGCGGATACGCAGTATTTT.

The chain employs TRBV28 and TRBJ2-6; possibly TRBD2 for D (6 bases). The germline V gene encodes CDR1 MDHEN and CDR2 SYDVKM. The V and J ends lost 6 bases and 2 bases respectively, with 11 bases between them. CDR3 size: 15 residues. CDR3 sequence (DNA): TGTGCCAGCAGATACGGGGGAACTGGGGCCAACGTCCTGACTTTC. Protein product: CASRYGGTGANVLTF.

The V and J genes are TRBV6-5 and TRBJ1-2; 8 nucleotides align to TRBD1. The CDR3 loop spans 15 amino acids. In germline, CDR1 is MNHEY, CDR2 SVGAGI. V was pared by 6 bases and J by 4 bases, with 10 bases of the junction left unmatched. The CDR3 loop is CASRLFGQGGYGYTF. CDR3 DNA sequence: TGTGCCAGCAGACTATTCGGACAGGGTGGCTATGGCTACACCTTC.

The CDR3: CASSDDGKLKETQYF. CDR3 in DNA: TGTGCCAGCAGTGATGACGGGAAGCTTAAAGAGACCCAGTACTTC. The chain joins TRBV2 to TRBJ2-5, with a tentative D call TRBD2 (5 bases). The CDR3 has 15 amino acids. V gave up 3 bases and J gave up 3 bases, with 14 bases separating them. Germline V lookup: CDR1 SNHLY, CDR2 FYNNEI. Using reference TRBV2 and TRBJ2-5 for the parts outside the CDR3, the full variable domain is EPEVTQTPSHQVTQMGQEVILRCVPISNHLYFYWYRQILGQKVEFLVSFYNNEISEKSEIFDDQFSVERPDGSNFTLKIRSTKLEDSAMYFCASSDDGKLKETQYFGPGTRLLVL.

This clone was seen a few times. The rearrangement joins TRBV4-1 to TRBJ2-5, with 9 bases identical to TRBD2. CDR3 size: 16 residues. With V trimmed by 6 bases and J by 2 bases, 10 bases remained unmatched. Per germline, CDR1 MGHRA and CDR2 YSYEKL. The CDR3 region has the DNA TGCGCCAGCAGACCCCGAATAGCGGGGGTTCAAGAGACCCAGTACTTC. Amino acid sequence: CASRPRIAGVQETQYF.

The gene calls are TRBV6-5 and TRBJ1-1; 9 positions match TRBD1. Germline CDR1 is MNHEY and CDR2 is SVGAGI. Unmatched junction bases numbered 6, after V lost 1 base and J lost 3 bases. This CDR3 comprises 16 residues. In nucleotides, the CDR3 is TGTGCCAGCAGTTACTTTGCGACAGGGGGGGACACTGAAGCTTTCTTT. Protein product: CASSYFATGGDTEAFF.

V and J are TRBV6-1 and TRBJ2-2, with a tentative D call TRBD1 (5 bases). Germline V gene lookup returns CDR1 MNHNS and CDR2 SASEGT. V lost 2 bases to trimming and J lost 6 bases, with 13 bases between them. CDR3 length: 15 residues. The CDR3 protein is CASSELRGRAGELFF. The CDR3 DNA follows: TGTGCCAGCAGTGAACTAAGGGGCAGGGCCGGGGAGCTGTTTTTT.

This chain joins TRBV6-6 and TRBJ2-5; 8 bases are a match to TRBD1. V gave up 0 bases and J gave up 4 bases; unmatched junction bases: 4. CDR1 MNHNY and CDR2 SVGAGI come from the germline V gene (reference sequence). The CDR3 loop spans 15 amino acids. Written as DNA, the CDR3 is TGTGCCAGCAGTTACTCTCGGACAGGGATAGAGACCCAGTACTTC. It specifies CASSYSRTGIETQYF.

V and J are TRBV5-6 and TRBJ1-2; the match to TRBD1 covers 9 bases. This CDR3 is built from 13 residues. V gave up 2 bases and J gave up 8 bases; unmatched junction bases: 4. Per the germline V gene, CDR1 is SGHDT and CDR2 is YYEEEE. For the CDR3, the DNA is TGTGCCAGCAGCTTACAGGGGGCGGAAGGCTACACCTTC. This sequence encodes CASSLQGAEGYTF.

The V gene is TRBV6-5, the J gene TRBJ1-2; D gene ambiguous. This CDR3 region has 15 residues. Trimming stripped 2 bases from V and 7 bases from J, with 17 bases between. Germline V gives CDR1 MNHEY, CDR2 SVGAGI. Here the CDR3 DNA reads TGTGCCAGCAGTTACAGGGCCGGGGATGTTCGTGGCTACACCTTC. Residues: CASSYRAGDVRGYTF.

The genes are TRBV19 and TRBJ2-1, with no clear D. CDR1 and CDR2 from the germline V gene are LNHDA and SQIVND (reference sequence). The CDR3 extends over 14 amino acids. The V gene lost 1 base and the J gene lost 3 bases, with 7 bases spanning the gap. The chain's CDR3 is CASSIGLIYNEQFF. As DNA, the CDR3 is TGTGCCAGTAGTATAGGCCTAATCTACAATGAGCAGTTCTTC.

V and J are TRBV28 and TRBJ1-2; TRBD1 is a possible D gene (5 bases). The CDR3 length is 14 residues. Germline CDR1 and CDR2: MDHEN and SYDVKM. The V and J ends lost 2 bases and 5 bases respectively, with 12 bases between them. The CDR3 nucleotides read TGTGCCAGCAGTTTAGGTGCAGGGTTGTATGGCTACACCTTC. Amino acid sequence: CASSLGAGLYGYTF.

This sequence joins TRBV6-6 and TRBJ1-2; 10 bases line up with TRBD1. CDR1 and CDR2 from the germline V gene are MNHNY and SVGAGI (reference sequence). V was pared by 0 bases and J by 8 bases, with 3 bases of the junction left unmatched. The CDR3 loop spans 14 amino acids. The CDR3 DNA reads as TGTGCCAGCAGTTACTCCGGGACAGGGGTGGGCTACACCTTC. Translating it yields CASSYSGTGVGYTF.

V is TRBV6-1 and J is TRBJ2-1; TRBD1 matches at 7 bases. Germline values: CDR1 MNHNS, CDR2 SASEGT. With 8 bases clipped from V and 9 bases from J, the junction kept 10 bases outside the gene matches. The CDR3 sequence is 13 residues long. Written as DNA, the CDR3 is TGTGCCAGCGGACAGGCGCGTAGGGGTGAGCAGTTCTTC. Amino acid sequence: CASGQARRGEQFF.

The chain recombines TRBV2 with TRBJ2-7; 7 nucleotides line up with TRBD2. In germline, CDR1 is SNHLY, CDR2 FYNNEI. Losses at the gene ends were 4 bases for V and 7 bases for J; bases not matched to a gene: 7. This CDR3 spans 13 amino acids. Here the CDR3 DNA reads TGTGCCAGCAGTGGTCGGGGGGTCGGGGAGCAGTACTTC. Translated, it gives CASSGRGVGEQYF.

The chain combines TRBV29-1 with TRBJ1-4; 7 positions agree with TRBD1. This CDR3 is 13 amino acids long. Trimming at V came to 6 bases and at J to 5 bases, leaving 6 bases not matched to a gene. The V gene's germline CDR1 is SQVTM and CDR2 ANQGSEA. The CDR3 sequence is CSVKTGRNEKLFF. The CDR3 nucleotides are TGCAGCGTGAAGACAGGGCGGAATGAAAAACTGTTTTTT.

In its sample, this clone was seen once. The CDR3 nucleotides are TGTGCCAGCAGGGGTACAGGGTTCCCTGAAGCTTTCTTT. As protein: CASRGTGFPEAFF. J is TRBJ1-1 and V is TRBV6-1, with D perhaps matching TRBD1 (6 bases). V was trimmed by 6 bases and J by 6 bases, leaving 14 bases between them. The germline CDR1 and CDR2 sequences are MNHNS and SASEGT. This CDR3 comprises 13 residues.

The genes are TRBV6-5 and TRBJ1-2; TRBD1 is a possible D gene (5 bases). CDR3 length: 16 amino acids. Trimming left V 0 bases short and J 6 bases short, with 17 bases between. Germline values: CDR1 MNHEY, CDR2 SVGAGI. The CDR3 DNA reads as TGTGCCAGCAGTTACTCGATTCCGGGACTGACTCATGGCTACACCTTC. This codes for CASSYSIPGLTHGYTF.

Only a few counts were recorded for this clone. V gene TRBV27 combines with J gene TRBJ2-1; 10 nucleotides align to TRBD2. The CDR3 spans 12 residues. Trimming removed 7 bases from V and 8 bases from J; junction bases left unmatched: 2. Germline V gene lookup returns CDR1 MNHEY and CDR2 SMNVEV (reference sequence). CDR3 in amino acids: CASTAGGDEQFF. The CDR3 DNA follows: TGTGCCAGCACAGCGGGAGGGGATGAGCAGTTCTTC.

The chain has TRBV6-5 and TRBJ2-3, with D uncertain. The length of the CDR3 is 16 residues. V lost 0 bases and J 10 bases, leaving 20 bases between the germline ends. Germline V lookup: CDR1 MNHEY, CDR2 SVGAGI. CDR3 sequence reads: CASSYSPHPNARPQYF. The CDR3 nucleotides read TGTGCCAGCAGTTACTCGCCGCACCCTAACGCCCGTCCGCAGTATTTT.

The V gene is TRBV15, the J gene TRBJ2-4; D is perhaps TRBD2 (5 bases). CDR3 length equals 14 residues. CDR1 and CDR2 (germline): LNHNV, YYDKDF (reference sequence). V dropped 4 bases and J dropped 6 bases, with 13 bases sitting between them. The CDR3 sequence is CATSTGLNLNIQYF. Written as DNA, the CDR3 is TGTGCCACCAGCACAGGACTGAACTTAAACATTCAGTACTTC.

This clone was counted a few times. The genes are TRBV5-4 and TRBJ1-3, with D unresolved. The germline V gene encodes CDR1 SGHNT and CDR2 YYREEE (reference sequence). This CDR3 has 18 residues. Trimming took 0 bases from V and 1 from J, leaving 17 bases between them. The CDR3 DNA is TGTGCCAGCAGCTTGGGCCACCCGCGGAAGGATTCTGGAAACACCATATATTTT. The encoded protein is CASSLGHPRKDSGNTIYF.

The chain employs TRBV10-2 and TRBJ1-2; 7 bases match TRBD1. The junction had 7 bases not matched to a gene; V was cut back by 4 bases and J by 5 bases. This CDR3 spans 14 amino acids. Germline V gene sequence: CDR1 WSHSY, CDR2 SAAADI. The CDR3 protein is CASSADRAVYGYTF. The CDR3, as DNA: TGCGCCAGCAGTGCCGACAGGGCCGTTTATGGCTACACCTTC.

This chain joins TRBV9 and TRBJ1-4, with a tentative D call TRBD1 (5 bases). The CDR3 totals 14 residues. Trimming stripped 0 bases from V and 4 bases from J, with 7 bases between. The germline V gene has CDR1 SGDLS and CDR2 YYNGEE. CDR3 region: CASSVGQHNEKLFF. In DNA form, the CDR3 reads TGTGCCAGCAGCGTAGGACAGCATAATGAAAAACTGTTTTTT.

V gene TRBV6-5 combines with J gene TRBJ2-7, with TRBD2 identical over 10 bases. V dropped 4 bases and J dropped 4; count of bases not matched to a gene: 7. There are 15 residues in the CDR3. In germline, CDR1 is MNHEY, CDR2 SVGAGI. The CDR3 region is CASSLTGLATYEQYF. The CDR3 nucleotides are TGTGCCAGCAGTTTAACGGGACTAGCGACTTACGAGCAGTACTTC.

This rearrangement joins TRBV10-3 to TRBJ2-7; tentatively, D is TRBD1 (6 bases). V was pared by 8 bases and J by 3 bases, with 11 bases between. Looked up from germline, CDR1 is ENHRY and CDR2 is SYGVKD. This CDR3 spans 12 amino acids. Written as DNA, the CDR3 is TGTGCCATCTCGCAGACAGGCTACGAGCAGTACTTC. Its protein product is CAISQTGYEQYF.

This rearrangement joins TRBV5-4 to TRBJ1-2; D gene ambiguous. Trimming cost V 0 bases and J 4 bases, with 10 bases left between them. In germline, CDR1 is SGHNT, CDR2 YYREEE (reference sequence). CDR3 length: 14 amino acids. CDR3 sequence reads: CASSLESGPYGYTF. Here the CDR3 DNA reads TGTGCCAGCAGCTTGGAATCAGGCCCCTATGGCTACACCTTC. Complete variable domain (other parts from reference TRBV5-4 and TRBJ1-2): ETGVTQSPTHLIKTRGQQVTLRCSSQSGHNTVSWYQQALGQGPQFIFQYYREEENGRGNFPPRFSGLQFPNYSSELNVNALELDDSALYLCASSLESGPYGYTFGSGTRLTVV.

The chain is built from TRBV27 and TRBJ1-6; the match to TRBD1 covers 8 bases. V was clipped by 7 bases and J by 8 bases; unmatched bases: 10. Germline CDR1 is MNHEY and CDR2 is SMNVEV (reference sequence). The CDR3 is made up of 15 amino acids. Here the CDR3 DNA reads TGTGCCAGCACCCCGGACAGGGCCGAGGATTCACCCCTCCACTTT. It yields the protein CASTPDRAEDSPLHF.

Concerning this clone: Additional DNA sequences in this sample encode the identical CDR3. The genes are TRBV30 and TRBJ1-2; the D gene is possibly TRBD1 (5 bases). CDR3 length: 14 amino acids. Trimming removed 3 bases at V and 7 bases at J, with 18 bases between. Germline CDR1 reads GTSNPN; CDR2 reads SVGIG (reference sequence). CDR3 sequence: CAWRAPKGLSGYTF. CDR3 DNA sequence: TGTGCCTGGAGGGCACCTAAGGGACTATCTGGCTACACCTTC.